The 29 T cell receptor beta chains below all came from one sample that was sequenced in a study of cytomegalovirus exposure and HLA in healthy donors (dated by TCRdb to about 2017). Libraries were made using the immunoSEQ multiplex PCR assay. The multiplex PCR relied on a mix of 60 forward primers for TCR Vbeta segments and 13 reverse primers for TCR Jbeta segments. The table was pulled from immuneACCESS by TCRdb, which kept in-frame rearrangements only. Such tables lose some clones; where checked, under half of the loss comes from unresolved V genes, and the rest has no known cause. Present in this sample are under 200,000 clones, 68% of which were seen just once. The ten largest account for about 2.5% of the sample. The source material was PBMCs. These receptors all come from a woman in her forties in good health and CMV-seropositive.

This clone was observed a few times. The chain links TRBV19 to TRBJ2-3; D might be TRBD2 (5 bases). Per the germline V gene, CDR1 is LNHDA and CDR2 is SQIVND (reference sequence). V shed 5 bases and J shed 1 base, with 10 bases lying between them. The CDR3 is 14 amino acids. CDR3 sequence reads: CASSPSSGTDTQYF. Written as DNA, the CDR3 is TGTGCCAGTAGTCCCAGTAGCGGCACAGATACGCAGTATTTT.

The chain combines TRBV2 with TRBJ1-2, with 8 bases lining up with TRBD1. Germline values: CDR1 SNHLY, CDR2 FYNNEI. There are 14 residues in the CDR3. J was trimmed by 12 bases and V by 3 bases; bases with no gene match: 12. CDR3 sequence (DNA): TGTGCCAGCAGTGACTCCCGGACAGGGTGCCTTCACACCTTC. The encoded protein is CASSDSRTGCLHTF.

V gene TRBV5-3 combines with J gene TRBJ2-5, with TRBD2 identical over 7 bases. The closer fit of TRBJ2-7 to the DNA end suggests the J call may be wrong. TRBV5-3 is classed as an ORF, of uncertain function. The CDR3 covers 17 residues. CDR3 DNA: TGTGCCAGAAGCTTGAGACTAGCAGAAATTAACTCCTACGAGCAGTACTTC. Translation: CARSLRLAEINSYEQYF.

The chain joins TRBV5-6 to TRBJ1-5; 11 bases agree with TRBD1. The CDR3 runs to 16 residues. Germline-derived CDR1 and CDR2 are SGHDT and YYEEEE. With 4 bases clipped from V and 2 bases from J, the junction kept 5 bases outside the gene matches. CDR3 sequence: CASSRTGGLGNQPQHF. CDR3 DNA: TGTGCCAGCAGCAGGACAGGGGGCCTGGGCAATCAGCCCCAGCATTTT.

This clone appeared many times. V and J are TRBV7-8 and TRBJ1-3; D is unclear. Germline-derived CDR1 and CDR2 are SGHVS and FQNEAQ. The CDR3 is made up of 14 amino acids. With 5 bases removed from V and 4 bases from J, the gap between germline ends came to 12 bases. The CDR3 is CASSHRRLGNTIYF. The CDR3 DNA follows: TGTGCCAGCAGCCACAGAAGGCTCGGAAACACCATATATTTT.

The CDR3 nucleotides are TGTGCCAGCAGTGAGGGGCGCCAGCTGCCAGATACGCAGTATTTT. It encodes CASSEGRQLPDTQYF. V gene TRBV6-1 combines with J gene TRBJ2-3; D is possibly TRBD1 (5 bases). V was pared by 3 bases and J by 4 bases, with 14 bases between. Germline V gene sequence: CDR1 MNHNS, CDR2 SASEGT. This CDR3 spans 15 amino acids.

The chain carries TRBV10-3 and TRBJ1-3; a weak D match, TRBD1 (6 bases). Germline V gene lookup returns CDR1 ENHRY and CDR2 SYGVKD. The CDR3 totals 13 residues. V dropped 4 bases and J dropped 2 bases, with 6 bases sitting between them. CDR3 sequence: CAISAGAGNTIYF. The CDR3 DNA reads as TGTGCCATCAGTGCAGGGGCTGGAAACACCATATATTTT.

A note on this clone: The junction differs from germline at one of its ends, possibly a read error. The chain has TRBV4-3 and TRBJ1-5; weak D call: TRBD1 (6 bases). The CDR3 has 16 residues. Germline V lookup: CDR1 LGHNA, CDR2 YSLEER. As DNA, the CDR3 is TGCGCCAGCAGCCAAGGGCTCATAGGGGGATATCAGCCCCAGAATTTT. Residues: CASSQGLIGGYQPQNF.

This clone was picked up a small number of times. The chain is built from TRBV7-2 and TRBJ1-3; 7 nucleotides agree with TRBD1. Germline assignment: CDR1 SGHTA and CDR2 FQGNSA. This CDR3 comprises 17 residues. With 3 bases clipped from V and 5 bases from J, the junction kept 13 bases outside the gene matches. CDR3 amino acids: CASSLVWSGGYRNTIYF. The CDR3 coding sequence is TGTGCCAGCAGCTTGGTCTGGTCAGGGGGATATAGAAACACCATATATTTT.

The chain combines TRBV12-5 with TRBJ2-1; 7 bases are a match to TRBD1. The germline gives CDR1 LGHNT, CDR2 FRNRAP. The CDR3 runs to 15 residues. The V segment lost 3 bases and the J segment 7 bases; nucleotides outside the gene matches: 9. The CDR3 sequence is CASGFGDSSLNEQFF. The CDR3, as DNA: TGTGCTAGTGGTTTCGGGGACAGTAGCTTGAATGAGCAGTTCTTC.

The chain is built from TRBV27 and TRBJ2-1, with D possibly being TRBD2 (6 bases). CDR3 length equals 15 residues. Per the germline V gene, CDR1 is MNHEY and CDR2 is SMNVEV (reference sequence). Trimming took off 10 bases at V and 7 bases at J, with 23 bases between the two ends. The CDR3, as DNA: TGTGCCACCAGGGACGCCGCCGCGGGGCGGAATGAGCAGTTCTTC. It specifies CATRDAAAGRNEQFF.

The J gene is TRBJ2-1, the V gene TRBV4-1; TRBD2 matches at 9 bases. Losses at the gene ends were 1 base for V and 6 bases for J; bases not matched to a gene: 4. The germline V gene has CDR1 MGHRA and CDR2 YSYEKL. CDR3 length: 15 residues. The chain's CDR3 is CASSQVASGVNEQFF. CDR3 sequence (DNA): TGCGCCAGCAGCCAAGTTGCTAGCGGGGTCAATGAGCAGTTCTTC.

The chain recombines TRBV4-2 with TRBJ1-6; 9 nucleotides line up with TRBD1. The germline gives CDR1 LGHNA, CDR2 YNFKEQ. The CDR3 covers 14 residues. The junction had 4 bases not matched to a gene; V was cut back by 3 bases and J by 10 bases. This CDR3 reads CASSQDRGRSPLHF. DNA for the CDR3: TGTGCCAGCAGCCAGGACAGGGGAAGATCACCCCTCCACTTT.

The rearrangement links TRBV18 to TRBJ1-1, with a weak D call TRBD1 (6 bases). CDR3 length: 14 residues. The germline CDR1 and CDR2 sequences are KGHSH and LQKENI. V gave up 2 bases and J gave up 2 bases, with 9 bases separating them. The DNA of the CDR3 is TGTGCCAGCTCACCATTGGGGACAAACACTGAAGCTTTCTTT. Amino acid sequence: CASSPLGTNTEAFF.

The genes are TRBV28 and TRBJ2-3, with 12 bases matching TRBD2. This CDR3 has 17 residues. Germline V gene sequence: CDR1 MDHEN, CDR2 SYDVKM. V gave up 5 bases and J gave up 3 bases; unmatched junction bases: 9. The CDR3, as DNA: TGTGCCAGCAGTCCGGTCGGACTAGCGGGGAGAACAGATACGCAGTATTTT. It specifies CASSPVGLAGRTDTQYF.

This clone came up a few times. The chain couples TRBV11-3 to TRBJ1-1; D may be TRBD1 (5 bases). The CDR3 sequence is 12 residues long. V lost 5 bases to trimming and J lost 6 bases, with 10 bases between them. CDR1 is SGHNT and CDR2 is YENEEA in the germline V gene. CDR3 region: CASSMPGAEAFF. The CDR3 region has the DNA TGTGCCAGCAGCATGCCGGGGGCTGAAGCTTTCTTT.

The J gene is TRBJ2-5, the V gene TRBV11-2; 8 nucleotides agree with TRBD2. CDR1 and CDR2 from the germline V gene are SGHAT and FQNNGV. V lost 5 bases and J lost 0; bases outside the gene matches: 8. The CDR3 loop spans 16 amino acids. The DNA for the CDR3 is TGTGCCAGCAGCCGGGGGGGTAGCGGGTACCAAGAGACCCAGTACTTC. Its protein product is CASSRGGSGYQETQYF.

This clone was seen a handful of times. The V call is TRBV6-1, the J call TRBJ2-2, with 10 nucleotides matching TRBD2. The ends lost 4 bases at V and 3 bases at J; junction bases unmatched: 8. The CDR3 is made up of 17 amino acids. Germline assignment: CDR1 MNHNS and CDR2 SASEGT. The CDR3 region has the DNA TGTGCCAGCAGTGCTAGCGGGAGTACAATCGACACCGGGGAGCTGTTTTTT. Its translation is CASSASGSTIDTGELFF.

V gene TRBV5-5 combines with J gene TRBJ2-7; the D gene is possibly TRBD1 (6 bases). Per the germline V gene, CDR1 is SGHKS and CDR2 is YYEKEE (reference sequence). Trimming shortened V by 2 bases and J by 7 bases, and 22 bases separated the two germline ends. This CDR3 contains 16 residues. Written as DNA, the CDR3 is TGTGCCAGCAGCTTCGCCGGGACAACGAAGGCAGGGGAGCAGTACTTC. Amino acids: CASSFAGTTKAGEQYF.

The sample holds a few counts of this clone. The chain couples TRBV7-2 to TRBJ1-1, with D possibly matching TRBD1 (5 bases). This CDR3 is 14 amino acids long. From germline, CDR1 is SGHTA and CDR2 FQGNSA. Trimming removed 4 bases from V and 1 base from J, with 10 bases in between. CDR3 nucleotide sequence: TGTGCCAGCAGCTACTCAGGACAGAACACTGAAGCTTTCTTT. Its protein is CASSYSGQNTEAFF.

This chain joins TRBV5-3 and TRBJ1-6, with D unclear. TRBV5-3 is given ORF status, its function remaining uncertain. This CDR3 spans 11 amino acids. V was clipped by 4 bases and J by 16 bases, with 12 bases between them. The CDR3 DNA is TGTGCCAGAAGCGACTCGGTAGAACTCCACTTT. This codes for CARSDSVELHF.

This chain joins TRBV9 and TRBJ2-1, with D possibly being TRBD2 (6 bases). Germline loops: CDR1 SGDLS, CDR2 YYNGEE. Trimming took off 0 bases at V and 0 bases at J, with 7 bases between the two ends. This CDR3 region has 15 residues. The CDR3 coding sequence is TGTGCCAGCAGCGTAGGCGGGAACTCCTACAATGAGCAGTTCTTC. It codes for CASSVGGNSYNEQFF.

The chain combines TRBV19 with TRBJ2-7; D is unclear. Germline V gene sequence: CDR1 LNHDA, CDR2 SQIVND (reference sequence). CDR3 length: 13 residues. V dropped 3 bases and J dropped 0 bases, with 6 bases sitting between them. CDR3 sequence: CASSITSSYEQYF. DNA of the CDR3: TGTGCCAGTAGTATCACGAGCTCCTACGAGCAGTACTTC.

To note about this clone: The germline gene is not matched at one end of the junction; a read error may be the cause. This rearrangement joins TRBV7-7 to TRBJ1-2, with 8 bases that match TRBD1. The CDR3 loop spans 17 amino acids. Germline V gives CDR1 SSHAT, CDR2 FNYEAQ (reference sequence). This chain's CDR3 is CASSSGQVQLTNYGYTF. DNA for the CDR3: TGTGCTAGCAGCTCGGGACAGGTCCAATTAACGAACTATGGCTACACCTTC.

There are a few counts of this clone. The J gene is TRBJ1-5, the V gene TRBV10-3, with D maybe TRBD1 (5 bases). V gave up 3 bases and J gave up 6 bases, with 12 bases separating them. The CDR3 runs to 14 residues. Germline CDR1 and CDR2: ENHRY and SYGVKD. Here the CDR3 DNA reads TGTGCCATCAGTGATGGGGGGAGCGGTCAGCCCCAGCATTTT. Its translation: CAISDGGSGQPQHF.

This rearrangement joins TRBV28 to TRBJ1-6; 7 bases map to TRBD1. V was clipped by 10 bases and J by 7 bases; unmatched bases: 7. The CDR3 spans 13 residues. Germline loops: CDR1 MDHEN, CDR2 SYDVKM. The CDR3 sequence is CATTGVRNSPLHF. The CDR3 DNA reads as TGTGCCACCACAGGGGTAAGGAATTCACCCCTCCACTTT.

The chain uses TRBV10-3 and TRBJ2-1, with no clear D. This CDR3 has 13 residues. With 3 bases removed from V and 6 bases from J, the gap between germline ends came to 9 bases. In germline, CDR1 is ENHRY, CDR2 SYGVKD. This CDR3 reads CAISESPRNEQFF. CDR3 nucleotides: TGTGCCATCAGTGAATCCCCCCGCAATGAGCAGTTCTTC.

The chain combines TRBV7-2 with TRBJ2-1, with D unresolved. Trimming removed 2 bases at V and 3 bases at J, with 5 bases between. The CDR3 spans 13 residues. CDR1 is SGHTA, CDR2 FQGNSA, per germline. This chain's CDR3 is CASSLSLYNEQFF. DNA of the CDR3: TGTGCCAGCAGCTTAAGCCTCTACAATGAGCAGTTCTTC.

The chain links TRBV2 to TRBJ2-3, with D unclear. Germline V gene lookup returns CDR1 SNHLY and CDR2 FYNNEI. Trimming removed 6 bases at V and 2 bases at J, with 6 bases between. The CDR3 contains 12 residues. The CDR3 DNA reads as TGTGCCAGCAGCCCTAACACAGATACGCAGTATTTT. The encoded protein is CASSPNTDTQYF.